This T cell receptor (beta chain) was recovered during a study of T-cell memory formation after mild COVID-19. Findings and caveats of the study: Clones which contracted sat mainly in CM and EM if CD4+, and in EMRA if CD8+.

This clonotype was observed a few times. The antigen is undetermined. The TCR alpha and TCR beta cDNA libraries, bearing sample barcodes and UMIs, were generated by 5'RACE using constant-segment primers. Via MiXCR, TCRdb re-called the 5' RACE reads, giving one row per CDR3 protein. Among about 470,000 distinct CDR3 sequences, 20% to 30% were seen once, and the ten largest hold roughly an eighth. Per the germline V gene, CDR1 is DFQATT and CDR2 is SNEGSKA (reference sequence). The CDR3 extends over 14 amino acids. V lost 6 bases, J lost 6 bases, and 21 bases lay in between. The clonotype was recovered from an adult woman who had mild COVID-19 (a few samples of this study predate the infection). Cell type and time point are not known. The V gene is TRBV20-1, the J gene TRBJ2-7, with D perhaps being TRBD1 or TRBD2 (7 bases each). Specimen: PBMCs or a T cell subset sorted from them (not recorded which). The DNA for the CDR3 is TGCAGTGCGCCGTCCAGGGGGGGGCCTTTCGAGCAGTACTTC. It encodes CSAPSRGGPFEQYF.